This T cell receptor (beta chain) was found in a study of neurological immune-mediated disorders. Overall study: Of around 35 multiple sclerosis patients, roughly 30 were relapsing-remitting and 3 secondary progressive.

Losses at the gene ends were 3 bases for V and 2 bases for J; bases not matched to a gene: 7. CDR3 size: 14 residues. Germline V gene lookup returns CDR1 DFQATT and CDR2 SNEGSKA (reference sequence). Synthesis of cDNA used 5'RACE (with 10-nucleotide random UMIs). Each CDR3 protein gets one entry after TCRdb re-called the 5' RACE reads with MiXCR. Of under 90,000 distinct CDR3 sequences listed, around 3.5% are singletons. In this sample, this clonotype turned up many times. This sequence originates from a woman aged 45-65 years with multiple sclerosis. The material sequenced was PBMCs. This chain links TRBV20-1 with TRBJ2-7, with 7 nucleotides matching TRBD2. CDR3 nucleotide sequence: TGCAGTGCTAGTCGAGCGGGGACCACCTACGAGCAGTACTTC. Translated: CSASRAGTTYEQYF.